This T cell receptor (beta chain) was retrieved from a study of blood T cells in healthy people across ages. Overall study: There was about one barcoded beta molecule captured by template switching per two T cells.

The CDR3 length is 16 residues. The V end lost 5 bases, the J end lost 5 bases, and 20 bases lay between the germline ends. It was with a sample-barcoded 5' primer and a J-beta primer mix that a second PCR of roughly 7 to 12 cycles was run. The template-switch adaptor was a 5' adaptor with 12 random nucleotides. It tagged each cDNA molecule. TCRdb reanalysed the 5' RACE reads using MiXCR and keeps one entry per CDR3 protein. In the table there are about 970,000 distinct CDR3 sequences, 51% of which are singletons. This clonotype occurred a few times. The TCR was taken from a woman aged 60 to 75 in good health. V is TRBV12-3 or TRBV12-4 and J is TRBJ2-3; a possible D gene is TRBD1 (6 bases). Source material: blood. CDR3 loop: CASSSHRTLRGDTQYF. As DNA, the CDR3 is TGTGCCAGCAGTAGCCACCGGACACTCAGGGGAGATACGCAGTATTTT.